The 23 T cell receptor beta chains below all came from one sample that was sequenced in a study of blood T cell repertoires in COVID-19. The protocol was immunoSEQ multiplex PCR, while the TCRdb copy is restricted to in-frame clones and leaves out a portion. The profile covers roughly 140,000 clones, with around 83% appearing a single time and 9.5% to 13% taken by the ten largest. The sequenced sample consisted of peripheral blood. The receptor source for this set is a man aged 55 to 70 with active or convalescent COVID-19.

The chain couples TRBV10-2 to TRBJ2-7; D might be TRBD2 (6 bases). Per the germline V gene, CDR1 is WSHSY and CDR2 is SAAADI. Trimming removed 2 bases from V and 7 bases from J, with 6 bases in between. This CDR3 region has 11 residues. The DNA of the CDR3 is TGCGCCAGCAGTGAGGGAGGGGAGCAGTACTTC. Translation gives CASSEGGEQYF.

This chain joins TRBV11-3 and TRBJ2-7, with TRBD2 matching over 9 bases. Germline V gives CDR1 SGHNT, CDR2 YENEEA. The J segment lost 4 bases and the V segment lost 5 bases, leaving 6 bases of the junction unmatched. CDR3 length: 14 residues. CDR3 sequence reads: CASSRAGGGYEQYV. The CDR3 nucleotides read TGTGCCAGCAGCCGGGCGGGAGGGGGGTACGAGCAGTACGTC.

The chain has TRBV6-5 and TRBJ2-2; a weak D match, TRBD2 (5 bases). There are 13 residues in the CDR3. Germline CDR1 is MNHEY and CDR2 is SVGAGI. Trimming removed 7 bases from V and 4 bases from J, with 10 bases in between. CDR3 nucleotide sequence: TGTGCCAGCAACATAGCGCCCACCGGGGAGCTGTTTTTT. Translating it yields CASNIAPTGELFF.

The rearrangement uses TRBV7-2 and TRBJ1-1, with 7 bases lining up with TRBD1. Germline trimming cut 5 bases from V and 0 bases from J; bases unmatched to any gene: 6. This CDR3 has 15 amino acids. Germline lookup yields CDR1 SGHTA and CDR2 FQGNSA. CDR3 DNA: TGTGCCAGCAGCAGGACGGGACAGCTGAACACTGAAGCTTTCTTT. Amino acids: CASSRTGQLNTEAFF.

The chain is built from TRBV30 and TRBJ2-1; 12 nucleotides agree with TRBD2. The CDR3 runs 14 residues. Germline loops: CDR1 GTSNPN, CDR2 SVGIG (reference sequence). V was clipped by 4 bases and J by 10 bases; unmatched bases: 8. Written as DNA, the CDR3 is TGTGCCTGGAACCTAGCGGGGGGGCCAGAGGAGCAGTTCTTC. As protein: CAWNLAGGPEEQFF.

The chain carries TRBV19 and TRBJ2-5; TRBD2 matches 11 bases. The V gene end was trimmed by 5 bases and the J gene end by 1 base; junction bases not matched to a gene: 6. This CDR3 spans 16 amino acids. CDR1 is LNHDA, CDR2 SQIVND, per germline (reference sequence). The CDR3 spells CASSPRLAGPQETQYF. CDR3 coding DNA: TGTGCCAGTAGTCCGAGACTAGCGGGGCCCCAAGAGACCCAGTACTTC.

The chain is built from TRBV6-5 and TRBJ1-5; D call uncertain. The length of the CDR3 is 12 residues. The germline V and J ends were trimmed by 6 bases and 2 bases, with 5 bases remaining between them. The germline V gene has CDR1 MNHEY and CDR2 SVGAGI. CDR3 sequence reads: CASSFRNQPQHF. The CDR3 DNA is TGTGCCAGCAGCTTCCGCAATCAGCCCCAGCATTTT.

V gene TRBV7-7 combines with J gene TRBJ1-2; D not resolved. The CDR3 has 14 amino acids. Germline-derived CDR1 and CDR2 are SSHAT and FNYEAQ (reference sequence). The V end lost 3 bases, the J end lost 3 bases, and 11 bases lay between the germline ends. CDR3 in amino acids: CASSFPRQDYGYTF. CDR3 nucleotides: TGTGCCAGCAGCTTCCCAAGACAAGACTATGGCTACACCTTC.

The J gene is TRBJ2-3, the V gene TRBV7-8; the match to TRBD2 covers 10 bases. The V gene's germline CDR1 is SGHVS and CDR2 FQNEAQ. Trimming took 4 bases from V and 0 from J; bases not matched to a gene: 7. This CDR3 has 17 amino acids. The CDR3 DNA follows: TGTGCCAGCAGCTCCCCCAAGCGGGGGGGAAGCACAGATACGCAGTATTTT. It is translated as CASSSPKRGGSTDTQYF.

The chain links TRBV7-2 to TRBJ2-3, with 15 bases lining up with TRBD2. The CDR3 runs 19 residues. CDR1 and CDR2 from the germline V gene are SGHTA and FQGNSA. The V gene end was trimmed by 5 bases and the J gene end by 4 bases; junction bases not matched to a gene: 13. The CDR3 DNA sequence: TGTGCCAGCAGCCTCGGACTAGCGGGAGGGCCAGCGCTCCCAGATACGCAGTATTTT. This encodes CASSLGLAGGPALPDTQYF.

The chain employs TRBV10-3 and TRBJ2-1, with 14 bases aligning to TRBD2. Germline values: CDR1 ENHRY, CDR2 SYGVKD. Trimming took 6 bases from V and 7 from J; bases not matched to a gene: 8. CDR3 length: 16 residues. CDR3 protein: CAISQGLAGGRNEQFF. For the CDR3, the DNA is TGTGCCATCAGCCAAGGACTAGCGGGAGGCAGAAATGAGCAGTTCTTC.

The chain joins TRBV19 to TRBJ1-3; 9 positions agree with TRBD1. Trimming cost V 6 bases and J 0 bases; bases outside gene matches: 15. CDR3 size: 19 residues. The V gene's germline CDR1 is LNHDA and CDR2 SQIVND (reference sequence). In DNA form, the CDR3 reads TGTGCCAGTAGATCGGGACAGGGAGTAAGTGTGGGCTCTGGAAACACCATATATTTT. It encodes CASRSGQGVSVGSGNTIYF.

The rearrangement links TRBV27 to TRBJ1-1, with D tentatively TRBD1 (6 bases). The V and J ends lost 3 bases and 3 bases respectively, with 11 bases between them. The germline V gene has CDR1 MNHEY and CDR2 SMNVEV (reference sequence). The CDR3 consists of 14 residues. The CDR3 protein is CASSFTPGDTEAFF. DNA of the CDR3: TGTGCCAGCAGTTTTACCCCAGGGGACACTGAAGCTTTCTTT.

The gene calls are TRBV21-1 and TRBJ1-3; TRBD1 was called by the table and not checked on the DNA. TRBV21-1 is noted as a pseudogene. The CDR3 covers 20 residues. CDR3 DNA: TGTGCCAGCAGCGAAAAAAACGACGGGACAGGGGACTCCTCTGGAAACACCATATATTTT. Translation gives CASSEKNDGTGDSSGNTIYF.

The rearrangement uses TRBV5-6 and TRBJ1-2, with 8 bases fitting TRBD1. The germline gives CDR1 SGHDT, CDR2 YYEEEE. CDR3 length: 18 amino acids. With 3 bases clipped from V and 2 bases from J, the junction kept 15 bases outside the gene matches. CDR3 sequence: CASSSLQQGAPSNYGYTF. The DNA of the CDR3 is TGTGCCAGCAGCTCCCTCCAGCAGGGGGCGCCCTCCAACTATGGCTACACCTTC.

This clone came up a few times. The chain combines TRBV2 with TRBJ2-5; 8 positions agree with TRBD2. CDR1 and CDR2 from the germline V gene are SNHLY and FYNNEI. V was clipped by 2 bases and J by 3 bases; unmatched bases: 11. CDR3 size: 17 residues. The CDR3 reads CASSELSGLGGEETQYF. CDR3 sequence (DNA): TGTGCCAGCAGTGAACTTTCGGGACTAGGGGGGGAAGAGACCCAGTACTTC.

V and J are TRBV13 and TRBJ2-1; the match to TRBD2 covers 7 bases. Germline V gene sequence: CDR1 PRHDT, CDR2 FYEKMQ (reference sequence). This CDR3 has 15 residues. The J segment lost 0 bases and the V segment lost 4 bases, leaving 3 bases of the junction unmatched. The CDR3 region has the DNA TGTGCCAGCAGCTCTGGACTAGTCTCCTACAATGAGCAGTTCTTC. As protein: CASSSGLVSYNEQFF.

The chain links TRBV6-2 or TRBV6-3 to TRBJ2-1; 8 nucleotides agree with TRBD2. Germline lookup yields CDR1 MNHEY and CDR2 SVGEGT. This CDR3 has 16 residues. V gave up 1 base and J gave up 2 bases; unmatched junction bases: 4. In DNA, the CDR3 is TGTGCCAGCAGTTACTATTCGGGGGGGGCCTACAATGAGCAGTTCTTC. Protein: CASSYYSGGAYNEQFF.

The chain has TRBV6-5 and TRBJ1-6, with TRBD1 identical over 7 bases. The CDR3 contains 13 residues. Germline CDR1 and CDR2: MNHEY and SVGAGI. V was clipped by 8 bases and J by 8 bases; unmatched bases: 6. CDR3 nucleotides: TGTGCCAGCGTTACAGGGGCGCATTCACCCCTCCACTTT. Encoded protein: CASVTGAHSPLHF.

As DNA, the CDR3 is TGTGCCACCAAATCGCGGGGCCGGGACGAGCAGTACGTC. Amino acids: CATKSRGRDEQYV. The V and J genes are TRBV6-5 and TRBJ2-7, with a weak D call TRBD2 (6 bases). The CDR3 is 13 residues long. Deletions cut 10 bases from V and 5 bases from J, with 18 bases between. CDR1 is MNHEY and CDR2 is SVGAGI in the germline V gene.

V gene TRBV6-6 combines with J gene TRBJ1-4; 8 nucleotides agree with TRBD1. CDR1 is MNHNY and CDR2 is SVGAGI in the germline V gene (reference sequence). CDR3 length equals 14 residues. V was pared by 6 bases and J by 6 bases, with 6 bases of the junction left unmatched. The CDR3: CASRRQGFDEKLFF. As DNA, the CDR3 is TGTGCCAGCAGACGACAGGGGTTCGATGAAAAACTGTTTTTT.

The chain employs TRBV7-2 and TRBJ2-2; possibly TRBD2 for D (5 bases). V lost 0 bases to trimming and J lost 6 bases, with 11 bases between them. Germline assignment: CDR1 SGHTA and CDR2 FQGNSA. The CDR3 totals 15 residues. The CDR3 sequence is CASSLATSGAGELFF. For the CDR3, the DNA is TGTGCCAGCAGCTTAGCGACAAGCGGTGCCGGGGAGCTGTTTTTT.

DNA of the CDR3: TGTGCCAGCAGCCAAGTGGTAAGGACTAGCTCCTACGAGCAGTACTTC. Its translation: CASSQVVRTSSYEQYF. The rearrangement uses TRBV3-1 (or the pseudogene TRBV3-2) and TRBJ2-7; 7 bases align to TRBD2. This CDR3 is 16 amino acids long. CDR1 and CDR2 (germline): LGHDT, YNNKEL (reference sequence). V shed 1 base and J 0 bases; nucleotides not matched to a gene: 6.